One TCR beta chain is described in this entry. The antigen is not known. This specimen comes from a study of OX40 agonist ivuxolimab in advanced cancers. Study-level results: Certain nonresponders additionally had low normalized T-cell clonal expansion. At 0.1 to 3.0 mg/kg, clonal expansion of CD4+ and CD8+ blood T cells had occurred by week 6.

Germline V lookup: CDR1 SGHRS, CDR2 YFSETQ. Trimming cost V 4 bases and J 6 bases; bases outside gene matches: 8. The CDR3 spans 15 residues. Generated by immunoSEQ multiplex PCR, the TCRdb table keeps only in-frame clones and is missing some. The repertoire has 85,000 to 100,000 clones, roughly nine tenths of them found once; the top ten carry 0.25% to 0.35%. The V gene is TRBV5-1, the J gene TRBJ2-1; 9 bases line up with TRBD2. The specimen comprised CD4+ or CD8+ T cells sorted from blood, sampled in a trial of the OX40 agonist ivuxolimab. The sequence was obtained from an adult with an advanced solid tumor such as melanoma, head and neck, liver or kidney cancer. CDR3 residues: CASSPLSGSSNEQFF. In DNA, the CDR3 is TGCGCCAGCAGCCCCCTTAGCGGGAGTTCCAATGAGCAGTTCTTC.